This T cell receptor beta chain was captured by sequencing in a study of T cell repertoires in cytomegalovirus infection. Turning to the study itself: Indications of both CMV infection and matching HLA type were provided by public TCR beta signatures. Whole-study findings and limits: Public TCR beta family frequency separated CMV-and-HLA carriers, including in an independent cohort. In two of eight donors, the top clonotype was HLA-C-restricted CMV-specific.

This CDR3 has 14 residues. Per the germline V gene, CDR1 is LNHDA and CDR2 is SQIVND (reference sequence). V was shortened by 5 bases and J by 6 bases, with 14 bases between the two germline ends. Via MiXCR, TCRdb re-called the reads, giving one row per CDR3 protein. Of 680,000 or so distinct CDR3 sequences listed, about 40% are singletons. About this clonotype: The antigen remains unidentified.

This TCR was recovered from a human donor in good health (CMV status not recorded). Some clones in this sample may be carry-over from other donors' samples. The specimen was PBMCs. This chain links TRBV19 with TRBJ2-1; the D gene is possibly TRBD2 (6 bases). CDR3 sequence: CASSWAAGGNEQFF. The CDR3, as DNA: TGTGCCAGTAGTTGGGCCGCCGGGGGCAATGAGCAGTTCTTC.